Presented here are 2 T cell receptor beta chains from one specimen sequenced in a study of T cell responses to AZD1222 COVID-19 vaccine. Only in-frame clones appear in the TCRdb table, and some are missing; sequencing was by immunoSEQ multiplex PCR. Of about 120,000 clones detected, about 90% appear once; the ten largest clones hold over 9.5%. The specimen comprised peripheral blood, sampled on day 0 of AZD1222 vaccination. The receptors were gathered from an adult in good health.

The V call is TRBV9, the J call TRBJ1-2; the D gene is possibly TRBD1 (5 bases). V dropped 4 bases and J dropped 8 bases, with 24 bases sitting between them. This CDR3 spans 16 amino acids. Germline CDR1 and CDR2: SGDLS and YYNGEE. As DNA, the CDR3 is TGTGCCAGCAGCCCTCTCTCCGGGACTTCCCGGAAAGGCTACACCTTC. Protein product: CASSPLSGTSRKGYTF.

J is TRBJ1-4 and V is TRBV7-9; a possible D gene is TRBD1 (5 bases). Germline CDR1 reads SEHNR; CDR2 reads FQNEAQ (reference sequence). V gave up 2 bases and J gave up 8 bases, with 15 bases separating them. The CDR3 consists of 15 residues. CDR3 bases: TGTGCCAGCAGCTTATACCGACAGCAGTTGGAAAAACTGTTTTTT. Protein sequence: CASSLYRQQLEKLFF.